The 23 T cell receptor beta chains below come from one sample, sequenced in a study of T cells in Graves' hyperthyroidism and ophthalmopathy. RNA transcripts yielded amplified TCR beta CDR3 regions. HTBI primers were used for first-round RT-PCR of the TCR CDR3. TCRdb used MiXCR to reprocess the multiplex PCR reads, holding one entry per CDR3 protein. The sample holds around 600,000 distinct CDR3 sequences, over 12% seen once. The sequenced material came from blood. The receptors come from a woman between 18 and 29 years old with Graves' ophthalmopathy.

This clonotype was detected only a few times. V is TRBV6-1 and J is TRBJ1-2; D may be TRBD1 (6 bases). Looked up from germline, CDR1 is MNHNS and CDR2 is SASEGT. Trimming cost V 6 bases and J 8 bases, with 13 bases left between them. The CDR3 loop spans 12 amino acids. The DNA of the CDR3 is TGTGCCAGCAGCCCAGAAGGGGGAGGCTACACCTTC. It encodes CASSPEGGGYTF.

This clonotype has ten or more counts. The gene calls are TRBV28 and TRBJ1-1; D may be TRBD1 (6 bases). CDR1 and CDR2 (germline): MDHEN, SYDVKM. The V and J ends lost 5 bases and 1 base respectively, with 20 bases between them. This CDR3 has 17 amino acids. In nucleotides, the CDR3 is TGTGCCAGCAGTACAGACAGGCCCAGGGGTGGGAACACTGAAGCTTTCTTT. Translation gives CASSTDRPRGGNTEAFF.

In this sample, this clonotype turned up many times. This chain connects TRBV11-2 to TRBJ1-2; TRBD1 is a possible D gene (6 bases). V gave up 5 bases and J gave up 7 bases, with 17 bases separating them. The CDR3 loop spans 14 amino acids. CDR1 and CDR2 from the germline V gene are SGHAT and FQNNGV. CDR3 region: CASSRAGGSFGYTF. DNA of the CDR3: TGTGCCAGCAGCAGGGCTGGGGGCTCGTTTGGCTACACCTTC. The variable domain in full, with the rest retrieved from reference TRBV11-2 and TRBJ1-2, is EAGVAQSPRYKIIEKRQSVAFWCNPISGHATLYWYQQILGQGPKLLIQFQNNGVVDDSQLPKDRFSAERLKGVDSTLKIQPAKLEDSAVYLCASSRAGGSFGYTFGSGTRLTVV.

This clonotype came up a few times. J is TRBJ1-1 and V is TRBV20-1, with TRBD1 matching over 7 bases. Trimming removed 0 bases from V and 3 bases from J; junction bases left unmatched: 13. The germline V gene has CDR1 DFQATT and CDR2 SNEGSKA (reference sequence). The CDR3 covers 17 residues. CDR3 loop: CSARDPLARTGHTEAFF. CDR3 bases: TGCAGTGCTAGAGATCCCCTTGCGCGGACAGGACACACTGAAGCTTTCTTT.

The table lists this clonotype with many counts. The chain combines TRBV5-5 with TRBJ2-2, with D tentatively TRBD2 (6 bases). The germline V gene encodes CDR1 SGHKS and CDR2 YYEKEE (reference sequence). There are 16 residues in the CDR3. The V end was cut by 3 bases, the J end by 0 bases, with 12 bases between. The DNA of the CDR3 is TGTGCCAGCAGCTCCATTCGGGGGTCGAACACCGGGGAGCTGTTTTTT. It codes for CASSSIRGSNTGELFF.

The gene calls are TRBV15 and TRBJ2-1; 10 bases are a match to TRBD2. Germline-derived CDR1 and CDR2 are LNHNV and YYDKDF (reference sequence). V lost 2 bases to trimming and J lost 5 bases; unmatched junction nucleotides: 9. The CDR3 is 17 residues long. The CDR3 is CATSRIHLAGEHNEQFF. CDR3 nucleotide sequence: TGTGCCACCAGCAGAATCCATCTAGCGGGAGAACACAATGAGCAGTTCTTC.

In this sample, this clonotype turned up many times. The genes are TRBV7-6 and TRBJ2-7; D perhaps matches TRBD2 (5 bases). Trimming cost V 7 bases and J 5 bases, with 21 bases left between them. The CDR3 length is 15 residues. Germline lookup yields CDR1 SGHVS and CDR2 FNYEAQ. The CDR3 nucleotides are TGTGCCAGCACCCTCGGCGGGCAGGTCGGCGACGAGCAGTACTTC. Protein sequence: CASTLGGQVGDEQYF. Together with reference TRBV7-6 and TRBJ2-7, the CDR3 gives the full variable domain: GAGVSQSPRYKVTKRGQDVALRCDPISGHVSLYWYRQALGQGPEFLTYFNYEAQQDKSGLPNDRFSAERPEGSISTLTIQRTEQRDSAMYRCASTLGGQVGDEQYFGPGTRLTVT.

This chain connects TRBV3-1 to TRBJ1-2, with 8 bases matching TRBD1. V dropped 4 bases and J dropped 8; count of bases not matched to a gene: 9. The germline V gene encodes CDR1 LGHDT and CDR2 YNNKEL (reference sequence). This CDR3 is built from 14 residues. The CDR3 coding sequence is TGTGCCAGCAGCCGGAGGACAGGGCCCAACGGCTACACCTTC. Encoded protein: CASSRRTGPNGYTF.

This clonotype has ten or more counts. V is TRBV6-1 and J is TRBJ1-2, with D perhaps TRBD1 (5 bases). Germline CDR1 and CDR2: MNHNS and SASEGT. The CDR3 has 13 residues. Trimming took off 7 bases at V and 3 bases at J, with 12 bases between the two ends. CDR3 coding DNA: TGTGCCAGCACCCCGAAAGGGGACTATGGCTACACCTTC. Protein product: CASTPKGDYGYTF.

On this clonotype: A much larger clone is a single base away; this may be a read error. This chain uses TRBV19 with TRBJ2-7; TRBD1 is a possible D gene (6 bases). Germline loops: CDR1 LNHDA, CDR2 SQIVND (reference sequence). The V end was cut by 6 bases, the J end by 7 bases, with 19 bases between. The CDR3 totals 14 residues. The CDR3 sequence: CASRKGGTSNEQYF. CDR3 coding DNA: TGTGCCAGTAGGAAAGGGGGAACGAGCAATGAGCAGTACTTC.

This clonotype was observed many times. CDR3 sequence: CASSPGRATYEQYF. CDR3 nucleotides: TGTGCCAGCAGTCCCGGGAGGGCTACCTACGAGCAGTACTTC. V and J are TRBV27 and TRBJ2-7, with 8 bases lining up with TRBD2. The CDR3 is 14 amino acids. V lost 5 bases, J lost 2 bases, and 5 bases stayed unmatched. Germline CDR1 reads MNHEY; CDR2 reads SMNVEV (reference sequence).

With regard to this clonotype: An end of the junction does not agree with germline; a read error may underlie this. J is TRBJ2-1 and V is TRBV6-1, with D tentatively TRBD1 or TRBD2 (5 bases each). Germline V gives CDR1 MNHNS, CDR2 SASEGT. The length of the CDR3 is 17 residues. The CDR3, as DNA: TGTGCCAGCAGTGAAGCCCGGGGACCCTACTCCTACAATGGGCAGTTCTTC. It yields the protein CASSEARGPYSYNGQFF.

This clonotype was observed a handful of times. A much larger clonotype is one base distant, so this may be a read error. This chain connects TRBV29-1 to TRBJ2-1; 7 bases align to TRBD2. This CDR3 contains 13 residues. V dropped 4 bases and J dropped 6; count of bases not matched to a gene: 6. Per germline, CDR1 SQVTM and CDR2 ANQGSEA. For the CDR3, the DNA is TGCAGCGTTGGGGGGGGGATGGTCAATGAGCAGTTCTTC. Its translation: CSVGGGMVNEQFF.

This clonotype was observed a few times. V is TRBV7-3 and J is TRBJ2-1, with TRBD2 as a possible D gene (6 bases). V gave up 5 bases and J gave up 3 bases, with 14 bases separating them. Per the germline V gene, CDR1 is SGHTA and CDR2 is FQGTGA. The CDR3 extends over 15 amino acids. The CDR3, as DNA: TGTGCCAGCAGCCCTACGGGACTGGGCTACAATGAGCAGTTCTTC. It yields the protein CASSPTGLGYNEQFF. The full variable domain, rest sourced from reference TRBV7-3 and TRBJ2-1, is GAGVSQTPSNKVTEKGKYVELRCDPISGHTALYWYRQSLGQGPEFLIYFQGTGAADDSGLPNDRFFAVRPEGSVSTLKIQRTERGDSAVYLCASSPTGLGYNEQFFGPGTRLTVL.

J is TRBJ2-2 and V is TRBV20-1, with 13 positions matching TRBD2. The CDR3 is 13 residues long. The V segment lost 6 bases and the J segment 6 bases; nucleotides outside the gene matches: 1. CDR1 and CDR2 from the germline V gene are DFQATT and SNEGSKA (reference sequence). The CDR3 protein is CSAGLAGAGELFF. Here the CDR3 DNA reads TGCAGTGCCGGACTAGCGGGAGCCGGGGAGCTGTTTTTT.

This clonotype came up many times. The CDR3 sequence is CASTTWGEGTDTQYF. As DNA, the CDR3 is TGTGCCAGCACTACTTGGGGGGAGGGCACAGATACGCAGTATTTT. The chain is built from TRBV27 and TRBJ2-3, with a tentative D call TRBD2 (6 bases). Germline CDR1 and CDR2: MNHEY and SMNVEV (reference sequence). The CDR3 has 15 amino acids. Trimming cost V 7 bases and J 1 base, with 15 bases left between them.

This clonotype was picked up many times. The chain carries TRBV28 and TRBJ2-2; maybe TRBD2 (5 bases). Trimming removed 5 bases from V and 3 bases from J, with 13 bases in between. The germline V gene has CDR1 MDHEN and CDR2 SYDVKM. The CDR3 runs 15 residues. The CDR3 nucleotides read TGTGCCAGCAGTCCCTACCCGAGGGACACCGGGGAGCTGTTTTTT. Translated: CASSPYPRDTGELFF.

The chain couples TRBV5-4 to TRBJ2-1, with D tentatively TRBD1 or TRBD2 (5 bases each). Deletions cut 10 bases from V and 2 bases from J, with 13 bases between. Germline loops: CDR1 SGHNT, CDR2 YYREEE (reference sequence). The CDR3 consists of 13 residues. CDR3 nucleotide sequence: TGTGCCCTATGGGGGTTTCCCTACAATGAGCAGTTCTTC. Protein: CALWGFPYNEQFF. Together with reference TRBV5-4 and TRBJ2-1, the CDR3 gives the full variable domain: ETGVTQSPTHLIKTRGQQVTLRCSSQSGHNTVSWYQQALGQGPQFIFQYYREEENGRGNFPPRFSGLQFPNYSSELNVNALELDDSALYLCALWGFPYNEQFFGPGTRLTVL.

This clonotype was seen repeatedly, ten times or more. The chain employs TRBV5-1 and TRBJ2-7, with D perhaps given as TRBD1 or TRBD2 (6 bases each). From germline, CDR1 is SGHRS and CDR2 YFSETQ. There are 16 residues in the CDR3. V lost 3 bases to trimming and J lost 0 bases, with 16 bases between them. The CDR3 is CASSSVVGGSSYEQYF. The CDR3 nucleotides read TGCGCCAGCAGCTCTGTCGTGGGGGGCAGCTCCTACGAGCAGTACTTC.

The table lists this clonotype with a few counts. The chain recombines TRBV7-8 with TRBJ2-7; 10 bases align to TRBD2. The CDR3 contains 17 residues. V was clipped by 1 base and J by 1 base; unmatched bases: 7. Per the germline V gene, CDR1 is SGHVS and CDR2 is FQNEAQ. Written as DNA, the CDR3 is TGTGCCAGCAGCTTAGAGGTCTGGACTAGCGGTTCCTACGAGCAGTACTTC. This gives the protein CASSLEVWTSGSYEQYF.

This clonotype has a count of ten or more. The chain links TRBV28 to TRBJ2-2, with 8 nucleotides matching TRBD2. The J segment lost 10 bases and the V segment lost 3 bases, leaving 7 bases of the junction unmatched. The CDR3 runs 14 residues. CDR1 is MDHEN and CDR2 is SYDVKM in the germline V gene. CDR3 nucleotides: TGTGCCAGCAGTTTCGGGAGGGCCCTCGTGGAGCTGTTTTTT. It codes for CASSFGRALVELFF.

In this sample, this clonotype turned up many times. The chain joins TRBV6-6 to TRBJ1-1, with D perhaps matching TRBD1 (5 bases). The germline V gene encodes CDR1 MNHNY and CDR2 SVGAGI (reference sequence). The CDR3 is made up of 15 amino acids. With 0 bases removed from V and 0 bases from J, the gap between germline ends came to 8 bases. Here the CDR3 reads CASSYSPGLNTEAFF. For the CDR3, the DNA is TGTGCCAGCAGTTACTCGCCGGGGCTGAACACTGAAGCTTTCTTT.

This chain connects TRBV7-6 to TRBJ1-5, with a tentative D call TRBD1 (5 bases). Trimming took off 2 bases at V and 5 bases at J, with 13 bases between the two ends. This CDR3 region has 15 residues. The germline V gene encodes CDR1 SGHVS and CDR2 FNYEAQ. CDR3 sequence (DNA): TGTGCCAGCAGCTTACAGGGACGGGGGGATCAGCCCCAGCATTTT. This encodes CASSLQGRGDQPQHF. Full variable domain (rest looked up from reference TRBV7-6 and TRBJ1-5): GAGVSQSPRYKVTKRGQDVALRCDPISGHVSLYWYRQALGQGPEFLTYFNYEAQQDKSGLPNDRFSAERPEGSISTLTIQRTEQRDSAMYRCASSLQGRGDQPQHFGDGTRLSIL.